These T cell receptor beta chains were read from a single sample in a study of cytomegalovirus exposure and HLA in healthy donors. Data came from immunoSEQ multiplex PCR; TCRdb stores just in-frame clones and leaves some out. The table lists 50,000 to 75,000 clones, 83% of them singletons. The material sequenced was PBMCs. All receptors come from a human donor in good health. Each CDR3 is given with its conserved first and last residue. A D gene is named only where the DNA matches it firmly. Size tells how often a clone was seen (once, few, many) or the class of an expanded clone, and some rows leave it out.

-,TRBV10-3,-,TRBJ1-4,TGTGCCATCAGTGACCGGACAGACGAAAAACTGTTTTTT,CAISDRTDEKLFF
TRBD2,TRBV7-9,-,TRBJ2-5,TGTTCCAGCAGCTACCATAGCGGGGGGGAAGAGACCCAGTACTTC,CSSSYHSGGEETQYF
-,TRBV7-8,-,TRBJ2-1,TGTGCCAGCAGCTTAGAGGAGACCTACAATGAGCAGTTCTTC,CASSLEETYNEQFF
-,TRBV15,-,TRBJ1-2,TGTGCCACCAGCAGATCTCGGACACACTATGGCTACACCTTC,CATSRSRTHYGYTF
-,TRBV2,once,TRBJ1-3,TGTGCCAGCAGTGACTCGGGTTGGGTAGCTGGAAACACCATATATTTT,CASSDSGWVAGNTIYF
-,TRBV2,-,TRBJ1-5,TGTGCCAGCAGTGAAGGGTCCAGGGCAAATCAGCCCCAGCATTTT,CASSEGSRANQPQHF
TRBD2,TRBV5-1,-,TRBJ2-1,TGCGCCAGCAGCCGAGGGACTAGCGGGCTGTACAATGAGCAGTTCTTC,CASSRGTSGLYNEQFF
-,TRBV4-2,-,TRBJ1-2,TGTGCCAGCAGCCAAGGGTTTGATCAGCGTGGCTACACCTTC,CASSQGFDQRGYTF
TRBD2,TRBV13,-,TRBJ2-1,TGTGCCAGCAGCTTAGGTCTGGGACTAGCTTACAATGAGCAGTTCTTC,CASSLGLGLAYNEQFF
-,TRBV28,-,TRBJ1-2,TGTGCCAGCAGTTTACGGGGGAACTATGGCTACACCTTC,CASSLRGNYGYTF
-,TRBV6-6,few,TRBJ1-5,TGTGCCAGCAGTTACATCACGGGGGGCGATCAGCCCCAGCATTTT,CASSYITGGDQPQHF
TRBD1,TRBV9,-,TRBJ1-4,TGTGCCAGCAGCGCACTCACGAAAACTGGACAGGGAGTGGCTGAAAAACTGTTTTTT,CASSALTKTGQGVAEKLFF
TRBD1,TRBV12-5,-,TRBJ2-5,TGTGCTAGTGCTCCCCGGGACAGGGGGTTAGAGACCCAGTACTTC,CASAPRDRGLETQYF
-,TRBV5-1,-,TRBJ1-3,TGCGCCAGCAGCTTGTATACAGGGCAGACGGGAAACACCATATATTTT,CASSLYTGQTGNTIYF
-,TRBV5-1,-,TRBJ2-1,TGCGCCAGCAGCTTGGCCTATGAGCAGTTCTTC,CASSLAYEQFF
TRBD1,TRBV29-1,-,TRBJ2-7,TGCAGCGTTGGGGGACAGGGCTACGAGCAGTACTTC,CSVGGQGYEQYF
TRBD1,TRBV6-5,-,TRBJ2-3,TGTGCCAGCAGTTACAGGGACAGCCGCACAGATACGCAGTATTTT,CASSYRDSRTDTQYF
-,TRBV29-1,-,TRBJ2-3,TGCAGCGTTGAACGGGAAATGGGGGATACGCAGTATTTT,CSVEREMGDTQYF
TRBD2,TRBV6-5,-,TRBJ2-7,TGTGCCAGCAGTTACTCGGGACTAGCGGGGAACTACGAGCAGTACTTC,CASSYSGLAGNYEQYF
TRBD1,TRBV7-2,-,TRBJ2-5,TGTGCCAGCACCCAACGCGGACAGGGTGGGGAGACCCAGTACTTC,CASTQRGQGGETQYF
-,TRBV4-3,-,TRBJ1-2,TGCGCCAGCAGCCAGAGAGCCTCGACAGCCGCTAACTATGGCTACACCTTC,CASSQRASTAANYGYTF
TRBD1,TRBV5-4,-,TRBJ2-1,TGTGCCAGCAGCTCCGGGACAGGGGGCTACAATGAGCAGTTCTTC,CASSSGTGGYNEQFF
TRBD2,TRBV10-3,few,TRBJ2-3,TGTGCCATTCGGACTAGCGGGTCTAGCACAGATACGCAGTATTTT,CAIRTSGSSTDTQYF
-,TRBV2,-,TRBJ1-4,TGTGCCATCCTCTCTGGGGGGAGAGGGGAAAAACTGTTTTTT,CAILSGGRGEKLFF
TRBD1,TRBV11-2,-,TRBJ1-1,TGTGCCAGCAGCTTTGGGACAGACACTGAAGCTTTCTTT,CASSFGTDTEAFF
TRBD1,TRBV2,-,TRBJ2-7,TGTGCCAGTGGGACAGCCTACGAGCAGTACTTC,CASGTAYEQYF
-,TRBV13,-,TRBJ2-1,TGTGCCAGCAGCTCCCCGGACACAAGTGAGCAGTTCTTC,CASSSPDTSEQFF
-,TRBV5-1,once,TRBJ2-7,TGCGCCAGCAGCCTAACTAGTGGGTACGAGCAGTACTTC,CASSLTSGYEQYF
TRBD2,TRBV5-1,-,TRBJ2-1,TGCGCCAGCAGCTTGGTAGCGGGGGGTCTCAATGAGCAGTTCTTC,CASSLVAGGLNEQFF
-,TRBV5-1,-,TRBJ2-1,TGCGCCAGCAGCTTGGAGGGGGTTAAGGGCAATGAGCAGTTCTTC,CASSLEGVKGNEQFF
TRBD1,TRBV7-2,-,TRBJ1-2,TGTGCCAGCAGCCTGGACCCCACAGGGGACCCAAACTTC,CASSLDPTGDPNF
TRBD1,TRBV6-5,few,TRBJ1-2,TGTGCCAGCAGTTCAGGGGGGCTAGGCTACACCTTC,CASSSGGLGYTF
TRBD1,TRBV2,-,TRBJ2-5,TGTGCCAGCAGTGCCCGGACAGGAAAAGAGACCCAGTACTTC,CASSARTGKETQYF
TRBD2,TRBV7-8,-,TRBJ2-1,TGTGCCAGCAGCTTGGGGGGGACTAGCGGGAGACGGTGGAATGAGCAGTTCTTC,CASSLGGTSGRRWNEQFF
-,TRBV11-1,-,TRBJ1-2,TGTGCCAGCAGCCGGCGCGGGGGCGCTCAAGGCGGGTTGAGTCTCACCTTC,CASSRRGGAQGGLSLTF
TRBD2,TRBV7-2,-,TRBJ2-1,TGTGCCAGCAGCTTACTAGCGGGGGCCCACAATGAGCAGTTCTTC,CASSLLAGAHNEQFF
TRBD1,TRBV5-1,-,TRBJ1-2,TGCGCCAGCAGCTTCGGGACAGCTAACTATGGCTACACCTTC,CASSFGTANYGYTF
-,TRBV21-1,-,TRBJ1-6,TGTGCCAGCAGCAAAGCTCGGACAGGGGGTTCACCCCTCCACTTT,CASSKARTGGSPLHF
-,TRBV15,-,TRBJ2-7,TGTGCCACCAGCAGATCATCTGCAGGGGACCCAACCTACGAGCAGTACTTC,CATSRSSAGDPTYEQYF
TRBD1,TRBV19,-,TRBJ2-7,TGTGCCAGTAGTATTGACAGGGACATCTACGAGCAGTACTTC,CASSIDRDIYEQYF
-,TRBV27,-,TRBJ2-7,TGTGCCAGCAGTTGGGGGGTGGGCTACGAGCAGTACTTC,CASSWGVGYEQYF
TRBD1,TRBV5-1,-,TRBJ1-1,TGCGCCAGCAGGTCGACAGGGGGCAGGGCCACTGAAGCTTTCTTT,CASRSTGGRATEAFF
TRBD2,TRBV7-2,-,TRBJ2-2,TGTGCCAGCAGCGCGAAAGGCTCTAGCGGCGTAAACACCGGGGAGCTGTTTTTT,CASSAKGSSGVNTGELFF
-,TRBV21-1,-,TRBJ2-3,TGTGCCAGCAGCAACTGGACTAGCGGAATATACACAGATACGCAGTATTTT,CASSNWTSGIYTDTQYF
-,TRBV28,-,TRBJ1-1,TGTGCCAGCAAAGAAGTGGTAGCGAACACTGAAGCTTTCTTT,CASKEVVANTEAFF
TRBD2,TRBV4-2,-,TRBJ2-1,TGTGCCAGCAGCCAAGAGCCTAGCGGGAGGGATAACAATGAGCAGTTCTTC,CASSQEPSGRDNNEQFF